This TCR beta chain comes out of a study of shared clonotypes between healthy human individuals. Study results and limitations: A limitation of the genetic and exposure-history diversity represented arose from few donors.

Generated by immunoSEQ multiplex PCR, the TCRdb table keeps only in-frame clones and is missing some. The sample includes 2 million to 2.5 million clones, roughly 94% seen only once; the top ten take more than 0.1%. About this clone itself: The antigen is unknown.

Trimming removed 1 base from V and 0 bases from J; junction bases left unmatched: 6. The CDR3 is 17 residues long. CDR1 and CDR2 from the germline V gene are SEHNR and FQNEAQ (reference sequence). V usage is TRBV7-9 and J usage is TRBJ2-1; TRBD2 matches 7 bases. The sample consisted of naive CD4+ T cells sorted from blood. Subset in this sample: CD45RA+ positively selected. The TCR originated in a man between 18 and 29 years old in good health. The CDR3, as DNA: TGTGCCAGCAGCTTAGACCGCGGGAGTTACTCCTACAATGAGCAGTTCTTC. Amino acids: CASSLDRGSYSYNEQFF. The full variable domain, its missing parts supplied by reference TRBV7-9 and TRBJ2-1, is DTGVSQNPRHKITKRGQNVTFRCDPISEHNRLYWYRQTLGQGPEFLTYFQNEAQLEKSRLLSDRFSAERPKGSFSTLEIQRTEQGDSAMYLCASSLDRGSYSYNEQFFGPGTRLTVL.